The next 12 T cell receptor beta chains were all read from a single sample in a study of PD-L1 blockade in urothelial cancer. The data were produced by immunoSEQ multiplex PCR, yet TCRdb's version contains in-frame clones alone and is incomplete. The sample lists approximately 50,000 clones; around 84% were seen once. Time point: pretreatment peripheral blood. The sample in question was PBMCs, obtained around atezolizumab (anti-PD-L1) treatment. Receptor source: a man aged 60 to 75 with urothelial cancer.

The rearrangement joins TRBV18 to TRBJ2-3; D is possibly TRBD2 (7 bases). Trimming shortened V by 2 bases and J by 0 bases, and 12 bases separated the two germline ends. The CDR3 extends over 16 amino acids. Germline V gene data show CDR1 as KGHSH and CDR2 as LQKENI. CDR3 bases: TGTGCCAGCTCACCAGACGCGGGGGCCAGCACAGATACGCAGTATTTT. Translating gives CASSPDAGASTDTQYF. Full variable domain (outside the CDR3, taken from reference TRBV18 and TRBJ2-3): NAGVMQNPRHLVRRRGQEARLRCSPMKGHSHVYWYRQLPEEGLKFMVYLQKENIIDESGMPKERFSAEFPKEGPSILRIQQVVRGDSAAYFCASSPDAGASTDTQYFGPGTRLTVL.

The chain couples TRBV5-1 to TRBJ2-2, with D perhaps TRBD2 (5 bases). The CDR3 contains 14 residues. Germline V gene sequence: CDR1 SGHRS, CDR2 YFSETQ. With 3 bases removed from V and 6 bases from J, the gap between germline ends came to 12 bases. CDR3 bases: TGCGCCAGCAGCTGGACTGTAGGTCCCGGGGAGCTGTTTTTT. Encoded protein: CASSWTVGPGELFF.

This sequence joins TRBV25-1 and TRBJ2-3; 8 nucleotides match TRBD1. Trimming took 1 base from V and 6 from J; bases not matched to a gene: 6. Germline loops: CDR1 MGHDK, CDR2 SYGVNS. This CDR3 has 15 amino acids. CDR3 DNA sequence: TGTGCCAGCAGTGAATGGCGGACAGGGCCTGATACGCAGTATTTT. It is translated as CASSEWRTGPDTQYF.

The CDR3 bases are TGTGCCAGCACCCCGGGGGGCAGTGAGACCCAGTACTTC. Amino acids: CASTPGGSETQYF. The rearrangement links TRBV5-4 to TRBJ2-5; maybe TRBD2 (7 bases). V was clipped by 6 bases and J by 5 bases, with 14 bases between them. The CDR3 is made up of 13 amino acids. Per the germline V gene, CDR1 is SGHNT and CDR2 is YYREEE (reference sequence).

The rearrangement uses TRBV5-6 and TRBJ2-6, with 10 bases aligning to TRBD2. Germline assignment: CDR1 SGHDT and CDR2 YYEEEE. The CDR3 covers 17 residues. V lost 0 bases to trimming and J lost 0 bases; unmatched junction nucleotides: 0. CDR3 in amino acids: CASSLGTSGSGANVLTF. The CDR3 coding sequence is TGTGCCAGCAGCTTGGGGACTAGCGGCTCTGGGGCCAACGTCCTGACTTTC.

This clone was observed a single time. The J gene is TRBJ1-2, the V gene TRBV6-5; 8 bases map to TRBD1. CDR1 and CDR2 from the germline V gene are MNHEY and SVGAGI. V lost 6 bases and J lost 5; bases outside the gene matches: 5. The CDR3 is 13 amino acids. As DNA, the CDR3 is TGTGCCAGCAGAGGACAGGGTGGATATGGCTACACCTTC. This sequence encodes CASRGQGGYGYTF.

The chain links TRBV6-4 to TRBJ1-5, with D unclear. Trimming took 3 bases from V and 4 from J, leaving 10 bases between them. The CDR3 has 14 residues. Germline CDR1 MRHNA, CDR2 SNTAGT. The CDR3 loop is CASSEASGNQPQHF. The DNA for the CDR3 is TGTGCCAGCAGTGAAGCCTCGGGTAATCAGCCCCAGCATTTT.

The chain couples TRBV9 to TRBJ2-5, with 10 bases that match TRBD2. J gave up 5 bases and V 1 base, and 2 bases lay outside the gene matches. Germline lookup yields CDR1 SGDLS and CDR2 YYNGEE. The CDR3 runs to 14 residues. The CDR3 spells CASSVPSGSETQYF. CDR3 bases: TGTGCCAGCAGCGTACCTAGCGGGAGTGAGACCCAGTACTTC.

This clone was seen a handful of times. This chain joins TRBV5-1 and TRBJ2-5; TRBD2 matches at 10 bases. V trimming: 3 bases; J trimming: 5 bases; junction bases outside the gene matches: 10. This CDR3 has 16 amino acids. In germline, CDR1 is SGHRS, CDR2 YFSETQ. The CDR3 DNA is TGCGCCAGCAGCTCAACAGTAGCGGGGGGCCGGGAGACCCAGTACTTC. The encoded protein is CASSSTVAGGRETQYF.

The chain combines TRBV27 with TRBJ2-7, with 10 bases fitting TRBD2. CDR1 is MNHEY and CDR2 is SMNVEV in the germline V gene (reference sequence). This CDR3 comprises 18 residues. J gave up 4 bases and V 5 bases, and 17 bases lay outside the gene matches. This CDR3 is CASSKKREGPWGQYEQYF. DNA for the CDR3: TGTGCCAGCAGTAAAAAGCGGGAGGGTCCATGGGGGCAATACGAGCAGTACTTC.

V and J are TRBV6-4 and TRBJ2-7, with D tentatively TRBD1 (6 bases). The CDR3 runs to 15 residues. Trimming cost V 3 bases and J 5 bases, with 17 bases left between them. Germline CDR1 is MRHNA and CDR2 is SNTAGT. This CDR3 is CASSEAGALLHEQYF. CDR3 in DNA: TGTGCCAGCAGTGAGGCAGGGGCGCTTCTCCACGAGCAGTACTTC.

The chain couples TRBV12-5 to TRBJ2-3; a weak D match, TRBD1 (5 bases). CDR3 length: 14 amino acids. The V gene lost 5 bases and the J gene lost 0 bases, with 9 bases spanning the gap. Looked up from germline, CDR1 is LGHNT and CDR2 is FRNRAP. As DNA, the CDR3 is TGTGCTAGTGGTAAGGGGCTGAGCACAGATACGCAGTATTTT. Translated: CASGKGLSTDTQYF.